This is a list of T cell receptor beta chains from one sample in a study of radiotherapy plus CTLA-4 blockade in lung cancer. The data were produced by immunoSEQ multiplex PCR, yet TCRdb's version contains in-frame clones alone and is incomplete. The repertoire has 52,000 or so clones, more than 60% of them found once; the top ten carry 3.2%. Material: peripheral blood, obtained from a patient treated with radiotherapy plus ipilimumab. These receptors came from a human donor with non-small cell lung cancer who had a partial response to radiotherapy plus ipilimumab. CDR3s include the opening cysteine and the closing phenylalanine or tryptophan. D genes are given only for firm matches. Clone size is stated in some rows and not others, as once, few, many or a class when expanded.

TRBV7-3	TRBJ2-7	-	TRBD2	TGTGCCAGCAGCCCTAGCGGGGGGTCCTACGAGCAGTACTTC	CASSPSGGSYEQYF
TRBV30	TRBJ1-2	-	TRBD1	TGTGCCTGGAGTGTTCTGACAGGGGGGTACTATGGCTACACCTTC	CAWSVLTGGYYGYTF
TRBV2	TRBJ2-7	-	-	TGTGCCAGCAGTGCAGGGTTCGACGAGCAGTACTTC	CASSAGFDEQYF
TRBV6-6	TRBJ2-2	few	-	TGTGCCACCACTCGGGGGTCGAACACCGGGGAGCTGTTTTTT	CATTRGSNTGELFF
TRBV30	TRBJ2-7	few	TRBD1	TGTGCCTGGGGACCAGTGGGACAGGGAGCCTACGAGCAGTACTTC	CAWGPVGQGAYEQYF
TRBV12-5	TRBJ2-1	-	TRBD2	TGTGCTAGTGGTTATCAAAAAATCCCGGGACTAGCGGGGGGGAATGACTACAATGAGCAGTTCTTC	CASGYQKIPGLAGGNDYNEQFF
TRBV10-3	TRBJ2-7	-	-	TGTGCCATCCTTAGGGGCGAGGCCGAGCAGTACTTC	CAILRGEAEQYF
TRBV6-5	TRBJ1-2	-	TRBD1	TGTGCCAGCAGTTTCACCGGGACAGGAAAGGGTTACGGCTACACCTTC	CASSFTGTGKGYGYTF
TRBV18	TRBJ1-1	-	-	TGTGCCAGCTCACCACCGGACAGTACTAACACTGAAGCTTTCTTT	CASSPPDSTNTEAFF
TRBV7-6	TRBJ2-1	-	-	TGTGCCAGCAGCGGGCACTTAGGGGGTGAGCAGTTCTTC	CASSGHLGGEQFF
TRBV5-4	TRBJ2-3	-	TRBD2	TGTGCCAGCAGCTTAGCGGGAGGCACAGATACGCAGTATTTT	CASSLAGGTDTQYF
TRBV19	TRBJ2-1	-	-	TGTGCCAGTAGTATAGGGACAGCAAATTACAATGAGCAGTTCTTC	CASSIGTANYNEQFF
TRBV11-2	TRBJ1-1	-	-	TGTGCCAGCAGTTCGGGTTACGGGACTGAAGCTTTCTTT	CASSSGYGTEAFF
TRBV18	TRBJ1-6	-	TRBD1	TGTGCCAGCTCACTCAACCCGGGACAGGGTTCAAACTATAATTCACCCCTCCACTTT	CASSLNPGQGSNYNSPLHF
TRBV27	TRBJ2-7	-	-	TGTGCCAGCAGTTTTGGAGGGAACCGATACGAGCAGTACTTC	CASSFGGNRYEQYF
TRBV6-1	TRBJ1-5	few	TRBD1	TGTGCCAGCAGCCAAGGGACAGGGTACAATCAGCCCCAGCATTTT	CASSQGTGYNQPQHF
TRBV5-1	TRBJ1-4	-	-	TGCGCCAGCAGCAAGACCCGAGGGGGAGCTTCTGCAACTAATGAAAAACTGTTTTTT	CASSKTRGGASATNEKLFF
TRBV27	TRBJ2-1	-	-	TGTGCCAGCAGTTTCGAGGGCTACAATGAGCAGTTCTTC	CASSFEGYNEQFF
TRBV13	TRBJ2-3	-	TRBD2	TGTGCCAGCAGCCTTGGAGTACTAGCGGGGGGGCGGGGCACAGATACGCAGTATTTT	CASSLGVLAGGRGTDTQYF
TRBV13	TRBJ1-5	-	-	TGTGCCAGCTCCCCAGGGAGGGATCAGCCCCAGCATTTT	CASSPGRDQPQHF
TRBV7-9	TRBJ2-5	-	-	TGTGCCAGCAGCTTGGGCGCGGGAATGCAAGAGACCCAGTACTTC	CASSLGAGMQETQYF
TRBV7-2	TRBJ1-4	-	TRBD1	TGTGCCAGCAGCTCCAGACAGGGTTTATCGAATGAAAAACTGTTTTTT	CASSSRQGLSNEKLFF
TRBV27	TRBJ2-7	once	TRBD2	TGTGCCAGCAGTTTATCGGGACCGGGGGGATTCTACGAGCAGTACTTC	CASSLSGPGGFYEQYF
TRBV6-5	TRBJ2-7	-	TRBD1	TGTGCCAGCAGTTACGGAGACAGGGGGTTCGAGCAGTACTTC	CASSYGDRGFEQYF
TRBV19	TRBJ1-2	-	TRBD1	TGTGCCAGTAGCTCACCGGGACAGAGGGCCGGTAACGGCTACACCTTC	CASSSPGQRAGNGYTF
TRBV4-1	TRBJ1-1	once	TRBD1	TGCGCCAGCAGCCAAGAAAGGAGACAGGGGGCATTTGAAGCTTTCTTT	CASSQERRQGAFEAFF
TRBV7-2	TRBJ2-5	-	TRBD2	TGTGCCAGCAGCTTAAGCCCCTTAGCGGGGGGGCATGTGACCCAGTACTTC	CASSLSPLAGGHVTQYF
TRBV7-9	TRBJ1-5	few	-	TGTGCCAGCAGCTTAGATTTTGGGGGCTTAAGTCAGCCCCAGCATTTT	CASSLDFGGLSQPQHF
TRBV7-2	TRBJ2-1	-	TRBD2	TGTGCCAGCAGCTTCCGGGGGGTCTACAATGAGCAGTTCTTC	CASSFRGVYNEQFF
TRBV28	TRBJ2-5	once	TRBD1	TGTGCCAGCAGTACCCTCCGACAGGGACCCCAAGAGACCCAGTACTTC	CASSTLRQGPQETQYF
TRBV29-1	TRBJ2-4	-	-	TGCAGCGTCGTAATCCGGGGAGACCTAGGGAACATTCAGTACTTC	CSVVIRGDLGNIQYF
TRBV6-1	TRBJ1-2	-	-	TGTGCCAGCAGGTCCGACAGGCCCTATGGCTACACCTTC	CASRSDRPYGYTF
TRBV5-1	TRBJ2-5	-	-	TGCGCCAGCAGCGGGGCCCTCCAAGAGACCCAGTACTTC	CASSGALQETQYF
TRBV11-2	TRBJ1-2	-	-	TGTGCCAGCAGCTTAGATGCGGGAGGTCGCTATGGCTACACCTTC	CASSLDAGGRYGYTF
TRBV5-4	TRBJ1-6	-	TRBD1	TGTGCCAGCAGCCCTCGGGACAGCTCTCAGACCCTCCACTTT	CASSPRDSSQTLHF
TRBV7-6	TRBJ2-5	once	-	TGTGCCAGCAGCTCGAGGGGGACCGGGGAGACCCAGTACTTC	CASSSRGTGETQYF
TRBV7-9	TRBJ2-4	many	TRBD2	TGTGCCAGCAGCTTAGCAGCGGGGGGAACCAAAAACATTCAGTACTTC	CASSLAAGGTKNIQYF
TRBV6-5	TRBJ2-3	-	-	TGTGCCAGCAGGACACGGGATTACCCAGATACGCAGTATTTT	CASRTRDYPDTQYF
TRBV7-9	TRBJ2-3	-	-	TGTGCCAGCAGCTTAGGCAGCGATACCCCGACGGATACGCAGTATTTT	CASSLGSDTPTDTQYF
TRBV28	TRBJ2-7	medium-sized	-	TGTGCCAGCAGTTTCGGGGTGTCCTACGAGCAGTACTTC	CASSFGVSYEQYF
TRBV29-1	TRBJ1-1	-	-	TGCAGCGTTGCCGAGGGAATGAACACTGAAGCTTTCTTT	CSVAEGMNTEAFF